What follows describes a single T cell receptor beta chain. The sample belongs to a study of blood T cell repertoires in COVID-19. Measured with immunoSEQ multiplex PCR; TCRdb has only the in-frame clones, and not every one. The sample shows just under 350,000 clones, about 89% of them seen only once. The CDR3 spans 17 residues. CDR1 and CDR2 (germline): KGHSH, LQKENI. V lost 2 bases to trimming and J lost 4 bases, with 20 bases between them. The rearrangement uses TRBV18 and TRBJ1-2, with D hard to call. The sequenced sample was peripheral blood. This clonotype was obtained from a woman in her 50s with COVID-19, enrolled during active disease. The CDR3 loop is CASSPKTRPGYFYGYTF. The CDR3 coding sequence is TGTGCCAGCTCACCAAAAACACGTCCAGGTTATTTCTATGGCTACACCTTC. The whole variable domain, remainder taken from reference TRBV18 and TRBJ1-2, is NAGVMQNPRHLVRRRGQEARLRCSPMKGHSHVYWYRQLPEEGLKFMVYLQKENIIDESGMPKERFSAEFPKEGPSILRIQQVVRGDSAAYFCASSPKTRPGYFYGYTFGSGTRLTVV.